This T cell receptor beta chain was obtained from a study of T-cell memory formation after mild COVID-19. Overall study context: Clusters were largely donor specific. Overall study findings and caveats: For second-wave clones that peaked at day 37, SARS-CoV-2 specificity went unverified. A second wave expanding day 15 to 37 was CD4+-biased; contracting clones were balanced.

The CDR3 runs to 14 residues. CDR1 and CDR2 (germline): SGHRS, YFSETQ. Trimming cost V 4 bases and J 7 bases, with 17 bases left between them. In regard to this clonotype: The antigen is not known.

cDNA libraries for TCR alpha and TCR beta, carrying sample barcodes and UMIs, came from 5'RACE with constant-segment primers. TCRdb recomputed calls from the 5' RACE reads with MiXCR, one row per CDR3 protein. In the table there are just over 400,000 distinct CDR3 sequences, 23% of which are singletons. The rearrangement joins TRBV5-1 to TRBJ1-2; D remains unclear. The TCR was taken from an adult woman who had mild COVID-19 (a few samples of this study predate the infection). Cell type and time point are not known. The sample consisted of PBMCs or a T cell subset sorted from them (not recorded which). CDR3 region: CASSPRRESSGYTF. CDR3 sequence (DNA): TGCGCCAGCAGCCCCCGGAGGGAGAGTAGTGGCTACACCTTC.